The rows below give T cell receptor beta chains drawn from one sample of a study of cytomegalovirus exposure and HLA in healthy donors. The protocol was immunoSEQ multiplex PCR, while the TCRdb copy is restricted to in-frame clones and leaves out a portion. The sample records 130,000 or so clones, just over 65% being singletons. The sample taken for sequencing was PBMCs. The source is a woman aged 60-75 years in good health and CMV-seronegative. Both conserved end residues are part of each CDR3. A D gene is named only where the DNA matches it firmly. Clone size appears in some rows only: once, few, many, or a class for an expanded clone.

clone_size	d_call	v_call	j_call	cdr3_aa	cdr3_nt
NA	NA	TRBV7-2	TRBJ1-1	CASSLYRNTEAFF	TGTGCCAGCAGCTTATATCGGAACACTGAAGCTTTCTTT
NA	NA	TRBV28	TRBJ2-1	CASSLLGLNEQFF	TGTGCCAGCAGTCTGTTGGGCCTGAATGAGCAGTTCTTC
NA	TRBD2	TRBV4-1	TRBJ2-7	CASSQDSGTPFDEQYF	TGCGCCAGCAGCCAAGATAGCGGGACACCCTTTGACGAGCAGTACTTC
NA	TRBD1	TRBV7-8	TRBJ1-4	CASSVTRDSLATNEKLFF	TGTGCCAGCAGCGTTACCCGGGACAGTTTAGCAACTAATGAAAAACTGTTTTTT
NA	TRBD1	TRBV9	TRBJ2-7	CASSPDREFGQYF	TGTGCCAGCAGCCCGGACAGGGAATTTGGACAGTACTTC
few	NA	TRBV28	TRBJ1-1	CASSLSGVGAFF	TGTGCCAGCAGTTTATCGGGGGTGGGAGCTTTCTTT
NA	NA	TRBV11-2	TRBJ1-3	CASSAGDSYSGNTIYF	TGTGCCAGCAGCGCCGGGGACTCCTACTCTGGAAACACCATATATTTT
NA	NA	TRBV27	TRBJ2-5	CASSLVRGNQETQYF	TGTGCCAGCAGTTTAGTCAGGGGTAACCAAGAGACCCAGTACTTC
NA	TRBD2	TRBV7-8	TRBJ2-7	CASSPRTSLYYEQYF	TGTGCCAGCAGCCCGAGGACTAGTCTCTACTACGAGCAGTACTTC
NA	NA	TRBV5-1	TRBJ2-7	CASSVQVMDEQYF	TGCGCCAGCAGCGTACAGGTCATGGACGAGCAGTACTTC
few	NA	TRBV5-4	TRBJ2-6	CASSLTGHSGANVLTF	TGTGCCAGCAGCTTGACAGGGCACTCTGGGGCCAACGTCCTGACTTTC
once	NA	TRBV28	TRBJ2-1	CASHLQGGEQFF	TGTGCCAGCCACCTACAGGGCGGCGAGCAGTTCTTC